This T cell receptor beta chain was recovered during a study of CD8 T cells in Susac syndrome. There are 13 residues in the CDR3. The V end was cut by 6 bases, the J end by 4 bases, with 12 bases between. CDR1 is SEHNR and CDR2 is FQNEAQ in the germline V gene (reference sequence). An amount of RNA that ranged from roughly 0.5 to 1 ug was reverse transcribed with random hexamers. TCRdb used MiXCR to reprocess the immunoSEQ multiplex PCR reads, holding one entry per CDR3 protein. This repertoire shows 300,000 to 350,000 distinct CDR3 sequences, around 90% found once; its top ten account for 0.065%. The sequence was collected from a human donor with multiple sclerosis. This chain connects TRBV7-9 to TRBJ1-1; D unresolved. The sample was CD4+ T cells from PBMCs. CDR3 protein: CASSFTDSTEAFF. CDR3 nucleotide sequence: TGTGCCAGCAGTTTTACAGATTCCACTGAAGCTTTCTTT.